Following are 28 T cell receptor beta chains from one sample sequenced in a study of OX40 agonist ivuxolimab in advanced cancers. Libraries were prepared by immunoSEQ multiplex PCR; TCRdb keeps only in-frame clonotypes and omits some of them. The sample has more than 50,000 clones; approximately 90% are singletons. This sample comprised CD4+ or CD8+ T cells sorted from blood, obtained in a trial of the OX40 agonist ivuxolimab. The receptors come from an adult with an advanced solid tumor such as melanoma, head and neck, liver or kidney cancer.

The chain couples TRBV27 to TRBJ1-2, with 7 nucleotides matching TRBD1. Germline CDR1 reads MNHEY; CDR2 reads SMNVEV (reference sequence). J was trimmed by 5 bases and V by 4 bases; bases with no gene match: 4. This CDR3 is built from 13 residues. CDR3 protein: CASSSQGGYGYTF. Here the CDR3 DNA reads TGTGCCAGCAGTTCCCAGGGGGGGTATGGCTACACCTTC.

V gene TRBV4-1 combines with J gene TRBJ1-1, with D unclear. The CDR3 consists of 15 residues. In germline, CDR1 is MGHRA, CDR2 YSYEKL. Between the trimmed V and J ends, which lost 2 bases and 2 bases, there was a span of 12 bases. The CDR3 protein is CASSQFGGPNTEAFF. In nucleotides, the CDR3 is TGCGCCAGCAGCCAATTCGGAGGCCCCAACACTGAAGCTTTCTTT.

The rearrangement uses TRBV4-1 and TRBJ2-7, with no clear D. V was clipped by 3 bases and J by 0 bases, with 12 bases between them. CDR3 length: 15 residues. Germline V gives CDR1 MGHRA, CDR2 YSYEKL. Here the CDR3 DNA reads TGCGCCAGCAGCCAGCTGGCCAGTAGCTCCTACGAGCAGTACTTC. This translates into CASSQLASSSYEQYF.

The chain employs TRBV6-5 and TRBJ2-7; D may be TRBD1 or TRBD2 (5 bases each). The CDR3 is 12 amino acids. Per the germline V gene, CDR1 is MNHEY and CDR2 is SVGAGI. Trimming pared 8 bases from V and 1 base from J, leaving 9 bases between. DNA for the CDR3: TGTGCCAGCGGGGACGGTTCCTACGAGCAGTACTTC. Its protein product is CASGDGSYEQYF.

This rearrangement joins TRBV5-1 to TRBJ2-7; TRBD2 agrees at 12 bases. V was clipped by 0 bases and J by 2 bases; unmatched bases: 12. The CDR3 runs to 19 residues. Looked up from germline, CDR1 is SGHRS and CDR2 is YFSETQ. The CDR3 sequence is CASSLAIGTSGPMTYEQYF. The DNA for the CDR3 is TGCGCCAGCAGCTTGGCGATCGGGACTAGCGGGCCCATGACCTACGAGCAGTACTTC.

The genes are TRBV30 and TRBJ2-2; D not resolved. The CDR3 loop spans 11 amino acids. CDR1 is GTSNPN and CDR2 is SVGIG in the germline V gene (reference sequence). Between the trimmed V and J ends, which lost 3 bases and 10 bases, there was a span of 9 bases. DNA of the CDR3: TGTGCCTGGAGCCAGACCCCGGAGCTGTTTTTT. Its protein is CAWSQTPELFF. The full variable domain, its missing parts supplied by reference TRBV30 and TRBJ2-2, is SQTIHQWPATLVQPVGSPLSLECTVEGTSNPNLYWYRQAAGRGLQLLFYSVGIGQISSEVPQNLSASRPQDRQFILSSKKLLLSDSGFYLCAWSQTPELFFGEGSRLTVL.

This chain uses TRBV5-1 with TRBJ2-7; D is unclear. Germline lookup yields CDR1 SGHRS and CDR2 YFSETQ. The CDR3 runs to 13 residues. V was cut by 2 bases and J by 2 bases, with 8 bases left in between. CDR3 nucleotides: TGCGCCAGCAGCTTTGACGGAGCCTACGAGCAGTACTTC. Protein sequence: CASSFDGAYEQYF.

J is TRBJ1-5 and V is TRBV19; maybe TRBD1 (5 bases). Per germline, CDR1 LNHDA and CDR2 SQIVND (reference sequence). V shed 7 bases and J shed 3 bases, with 19 bases lying between them. The CDR3 length is 16 residues. CDR3 sequence reads: CASTRGGDLYNQPQHF. As DNA, the CDR3 is TGTGCCAGTACAAGGGGAGGGGATCTATACAATCAGCCCCAGCATTTT.

The gene calls are TRBV6-1 and TRBJ1-2; D perhaps matches TRBD1 (5 bases). Germline assignment: CDR1 MNHNS and CDR2 SASEGT. V was shortened by 8 bases and J by 2 bases, with 9 bases between the two germline ends. This CDR3 has 12 residues. The CDR3 coding sequence is TGTGCCAGCGGTCGGACAAACTATGGCTACACCTTC. Its translation: CASGRTNYGYTF.

The J gene is TRBJ1-2, the V gene TRBV7-9; 8 bases line up with TRBD1. The CDR3 covers 13 residues. Trimming at V came to 5 bases and at J to 4 bases, leaving 3 bases not matched to a gene. Germline CDR1 SEHNR, CDR2 FQNEAQ (reference sequence). CDR3 residues: CASSPGGVYGYTF. CDR3 DNA sequence: TGTGCCAGCAGCCCAGGGGGCGTCTATGGCTACACCTTC.

J is TRBJ1-2 and V is TRBV7-9; TRBD1 might be the D (5 bases). This CDR3 contains 16 residues. V was pared by 2 bases and J by 4 bases, with 17 bases between. CDR1 is SEHNR and CDR2 is FQNEAQ in the germline V gene (reference sequence). DNA for the CDR3: TGTGCCAGCAGCTTAAGACTGACAGAGAGAGGCTATGGCTACACCTTC. It is translated as CASSLRLTERGYGYTF.

The rearrangement joins TRBV20-1 to TRBJ2-1; the D is unclear. Germline CDR1 and CDR2: DFQATT and SNEGSKA (reference sequence). Trimming stripped 3 bases from V and 8 bases from J, with 5 bases between. The CDR3 runs 10 residues. The CDR3 spells CSASDDEQFF. DNA for the CDR3: TGCAGTGCTAGCGATGATGAGCAGTTCTTC.

This sequence joins TRBV7-9 and TRBJ1-2; 9 positions match TRBD1. Germline V gives CDR1 SEHNR, CDR2 FQNEAQ (reference sequence). CDR3 length: 15 amino acids. V lost 5 bases to trimming and J lost 3 bases; unmatched junction nucleotides: 7. The CDR3 sequence is CASSLGQGTHYGYTF. The CDR3 bases are TGTGCCAGCAGCCTGGGACAGGGAACCCACTATGGCTACACCTTC.

This clone was detected only once. J is TRBJ1-2 and V is TRBV6-1, with TRBD1 as a possible D gene (5 bases). Germline V gene lookup returns CDR1 MNHNS and CDR2 SASEGT. This CDR3 spans 14 amino acids. The germline V and J ends were trimmed by 2 bases and 8 bases, with 15 bases remaining between them. This chain's CDR3 is CASSEPAGSDGYTF. The CDR3 nucleotides read TGTGCCAGCAGTGAACCGGCAGGGTCTGACGGCTACACCTTC.

The rearrangement joins TRBV6-6 to TRBJ1-4; D perhaps matches TRBD1 (5 bases). Germline-derived CDR1 and CDR2 are MNHNY and SVGAGI (reference sequence). The length of the CDR3 is 16 residues. V was clipped by 1 base and J by 7 bases, with 16 bases between them. CDR3 DNA: TGTGCCAGCAGTTACTTCCTTGGGGGGAGGGGTGAAAAACTGTTTTTT. The encoded protein is CASSYFLGGRGEKLFF.

This clone was seen a few times. The V and J genes are TRBV5-3 and TRBJ2-4; D is ambiguous. TRBV5-3 is sorted into the ORF group, with uncertain function. Trimming shortened V by 0 bases and J by 8 bases, and 12 bases separated the two germline ends. CDR3 length equals 14 residues. CDR3 amino acids: CARSLGGPIHIQYF. The DNA of the CDR3 is TGTGCCAGAAGCTTGGGTGGGCCTATTCACATTCAGTACTTC.

The chain employs TRBV5-1 and TRBJ1-3; D uncertain. Looked up from germline, CDR1 is SGHRS and CDR2 is YFSETQ. With 0 bases removed from V and 3 bases from J, the gap between germline ends came to 10 bases. The CDR3 length is 15 residues. The DNA of the CDR3 is TGCGCCAGCAGCTTGGAGACTTTGGGTGGAAACACCATATATTTT. It yields the protein CASSLETLGGNTIYF.

This chain joins TRBV4-1 and TRBJ2-3; 11 bases agree with TRBD2. V lost 3 bases to trimming and J lost 5 bases; unmatched junction nucleotides: 10. The CDR3 covers 17 residues. The germline V gene has CDR1 MGHRA and CDR2 YSYEKL. CDR3 sequence reads: CASSQPSSGGPEDTQYF. CDR3 DNA: TGCGCCAGCAGCCAGCCTTCTAGCGGGGGGCCGGAAGATACGCAGTATTTT.

This clone was observed a single time. V and J are TRBV27 and TRBJ1-1; 7 bases agree with TRBD1. The V segment lost 6 bases and the J segment 3 bases; nucleotides outside the gene matches: 1. CDR3 length: 12 residues. The V gene's germline CDR1 is MNHEY and CDR2 SMNVEV (reference sequence). The CDR3 is CASRTGYTEAFF. The CDR3 DNA is TGTGCCAGCAGGACAGGGTACACTGAAGCTTTCTTT.

This rearrangement joins TRBV2 to TRBJ2-5; D might be TRBD1 or TRBD2, each matching 5 bases. Trimming removed 1 base at V and 7 bases at J, with 10 bases between. Germline assignment: CDR1 SNHLY and CDR2 FYNNEI. The CDR3 has 13 residues. The CDR3 sequence: CASSEGDGGTQYF. CDR3 DNA: TGTGCCAGCAGTGAAGGGGATGGGGGGACCCAGTACTTC.

The chain recombines TRBV6-1 with TRBJ1-6, with 10 nucleotides matching TRBD1. This CDR3 has 14 amino acids. Germline V gene lookup returns CDR1 MNHNS and CDR2 SASEGT. Trimming cost V 6 bases and J 8 bases; bases outside gene matches: 4. The CDR3 region has the DNA TGTGCCAGCAGCGCCGGGACAGGGGATTCACCCCTCCACTTT. Protein: CASSAGTGDSPLHF.

Of note for this clone: The sample carries other DNA sequences with the same CDR3. The chain couples TRBV2 to TRBJ2-5; possibly TRBD2 for D (5 bases). V was clipped by 6 bases and J by 5 bases, with 10 bases between them. Looked up from germline, CDR1 is SNHLY and CDR2 is FYNNEI. CDR3 length equals 12 residues. CDR3 region: CASSRGGETQYF. CDR3 nucleotide sequence: TGTGCCAGCAGCCGGGGTGGGGAGACCCAGTACTTC.

The V call is TRBV9, the J call TRBJ2-3; tentative D call: TRBD2 (6 bases). Germline values: CDR1 SGDLS, CDR2 YYNGEE. The CDR3 runs 15 residues. V lost 0 bases, J lost 0 bases, and 8 bases lay in between. Here the CDR3 reads CASSVDRGSTDTQYF. CDR3 sequence (DNA): TGTGCCAGCAGCGTAGACCGGGGGAGCACAGATACGCAGTATTTT.

V and J are TRBV5-6 and TRBJ2-5; D is uncertain. The CDR3 length is 13 residues. V shed 4 bases and J shed 2 bases, with 9 bases lying between them. Germline V lookup: CDR1 SGHDT, CDR2 YYEEEE. The CDR3 here is CASSADSQETQYF. CDR3 in DNA: TGTGCCAGCAGCGCCGACTCGCAAGAGACCCAGTACTTC.

This clone was seen just once. The V and J genes are TRBV14 and TRBJ1-4, with D uncertain. The V end was cut by 1 base, the J end by 0 bases, with 9 bases between. This CDR3 has 16 residues. CDR1 SGHDN and CDR2 FVKESK come from the germline V gene. DNA of the CDR3: TGTGCCAGCAGCCAAGGCCCACATGCAACTAATGAAAAACTGTTTTTT. Protein: CASSQGPHATNEKLFF.

This sequence joins TRBV6-9 and TRBJ2-2; no clear D. CDR1 and CDR2 from the germline V gene are MNHGY and SVAAGI. V shed 3 bases and J shed 5 bases, with 13 bases lying between them. This CDR3 comprises 15 residues. The CDR3 sequence is CASSYKLVGTGELFF. CDR3 sequence (DNA): TGTGCCAGCAGTTACAAGTTAGTCGGTACCGGGGAGCTGTTTTTT.

The V gene is TRBV19, the J gene TRBJ2-7, with D unclear. The germline CDR1 and CDR2 sequences are LNHDA and SQIVND (reference sequence). CDR3 length equals 13 residues. The V end lost 2 bases, the J end lost 3 bases, and 8 bases lay between the germline ends. The CDR3 DNA reads TGTGCCAGTAGTATAACGGTTCGCTACGAGCAGTACTTC. Its protein is CASSITVRYEQYF.

The chain employs TRBV7-9 and TRBJ2-1, with TRBD2 matching 8 bases. The J segment lost 0 bases and the V segment lost 5 bases, leaving 6 bases of the junction unmatched. Germline values: CDR1 SEHNR, CDR2 FQNEAQ (reference sequence). There are 16 residues in the CDR3. This CDR3 reads CASSHVAGYSYNEQFF. Here the CDR3 DNA reads TGTGCCAGCAGCCACGTAGCGGGGTACTCCTACAATGAGCAGTTCTTC.